Listed below are T cell receptor beta chains from one sample, sequenced in a study of T cell responses to AZD1222 COVID-19 vaccine. Here immunoSEQ multiplex PCR was the method, and the copy in TCRdb shows in-frame clones only, minus some. The sample has around 71,000 clones, 75% to 90% seen once. The source was peripheral blood, collected 28 days after the second AZD1222 dose. These receptors came from an adult who received the AZD1222 COVID-19 vaccine. The CDR3 runs from the conserved cysteine through the conserved F or W. D genes are given only for firm matches. Some rows mark clone size as missing; the rest say once, few, many or name a class of expanded clone.

d_call,v_call,j_call,clone_size,cdr3_nt,cdr3_aa
-,TRBV7-9,TRBJ2-3,-,TGTGCCAGCAGCCCGCGGGGGCCGGATACGCAGTATTTT,CASSPRGPDTQYF
-,TRBV21-1,TRBJ2-5,-,TGTGCCAGCAGCAAAGCGACCCCCCGACAGGGGGCAGGCCAAGAGACCCAGTACTTC,CASSKATPRQGAGQETQYF
-,TRBV9,TRBJ2-7,-,TGTGCCAGCAGCCCCGGGGGCAGGCCCTACGAGCAGTACTTC,CASSPGGRPYEQYF
TRBD2,TRBV5-6,TRBJ2-2,-,TGTGCCAGCAGCGCCTGGACTAGCGGGGTGTCCACCGGGGAGCTGTTTTTT,CASSAWTSGVSTGELFF
TRBD2,TRBV7-6,TRBJ2-1,-,TGTGCCAGCAGCTTATTGGGGTCGGGACTAAGACTCCATGAGCAGTTCTTC,CASSLLGSGLRLHEQFF
-,TRBV5-6,TRBJ1-2,few,TGTGCCAGCAGCTTGAACCGGGACATTCACTATGGCTACACCTTC,CASSLNRDIHYGYTF
TRBD1,TRBV5-5,TRBJ2-7,-,TGTGCCAGCAGCTTGGGACAGGGGAGATACGAGCAGTACTTC,CASSLGQGRYEQYF
-,TRBV10-3,TRBJ1-3,-,TGTGCCATCAGTGAGTCGCGAGGGCCTGGAAACACCATATATTTT,CAISESRGPGNTIYF
-,TRBV7-8,TRBJ1-1,-,TGTGCCAGCAGCCCGGACAGCTTGGAAGCTTTCTTT,CASSPDSLEAFF
-,TRBV7-8,TRBJ1-2,-,TGTGCCAGCAGCTTAGCGCCCGGGGGGAGTGGCTACACCTTC,CASSLAPGGSGYTF
-,TRBV30,TRBJ2-5,-,TGTGCCTGGAGTGTCGGGTCCCGGGAGACCCAGTACTTC,CAWSVGSRETQYF
-,TRBV7-2,TRBJ1-4,-,TGTGCCAGCAGCTCCCCCCCGGTTGGCAGGGCTAATGAAAAACTGTTTTTT,CASSSPPVGRANEKLFF
TRBD1,TRBV4-1,TRBJ1-2,few,TGCGCCAGCAGCCAACCCGCGACAGGGGGCTCGCGTGGCTACACCTTC,CASSQPATGGSRGYTF
-,TRBV19,TRBJ1-5,-,TGTGCCAGTAGTATAGATTTGGTCAAAGAGGGCAATCAGCCCCAGCATTTT,CASSIDLVKEGNQPQHF
-,TRBV7-9,TRBJ2-7,-,TGTGCCAGCAGCCCCCCACCGGGACTACGGAACAGGGCGATCAACGAGCAGTACTTC,CASSPPPGLRNRAINEQYF
TRBD2,TRBV10-3,TRBJ2-5,once,TGTGCCATCAGTGATCTAGCGGGCAAGAAGGAGACCCAGTACTTC,CAISDLAGKKETQYF
-,TRBV5-8,TRBJ1-2,few,TGTGCCAGCAGCTTTCAGGGAATAGTCTTTGGCTACACCTTC,CASSFQGIVFGYTF
-,TRBV7-9,TRBJ2-3,-,TGTGCCAGCAGCTCAGGGGGGTTTGGCACAGATACGCAGTATTTT,CASSSGGFGTDTQYF
TRBD1,TRBV6-5,TRBJ1-5,-,TGTGCCAGCAGTTCCAAAAGGGGACAGAATCAGCCCCAGCATTTT,CASSSKRGQNQPQHF
-,TRBV27,TRBJ1-1,-,TGTGCCAGCAATGTACAGGGACCGAACACTGAAGCTTTCTTT,CASNVQGPNTEAFF
-,TRBV2,TRBJ1-5,once,TGTGCCAGCAGTGAGTACTTGGGGCCCCAGCCCCAGCATTTT,CASSEYLGPQPQHF
-,TRBV4-2,TRBJ2-5,-,TGTGCCAGCAGCCAAGACCCAGGGGCCCAAGAGACCCAGTACTTC,CASSQDPGAQETQYF
-,TRBV19,TRBJ1-6,-,TGTGCCAGTAGTACCCTAACGGGTTCCTATAATTCACCCCTCCACTTT,CASSTLTGSYNSPLHF
-,TRBV14,TRBJ2-2,few,TGTGCCAGCAGCGTGAATTTAAACACCGGGGAGCTGTTTTTT,CASSVNLNTGELFF
-,TRBV11-2,TRBJ1-1,-,TGTGCCAGCAGCTTAGATCCGGCAGGGACTGAAGCTTTCTTT,CASSLDPAGTEAFF
TRBD1,TRBV5-4,TRBJ1-3,-,TGTGCCAGCAGCTTGGGACAGGGAGAGGACACCATATATTTT,CASSLGQGEDTIYF
-,TRBV9,TRBJ2-7,few,TGTGCCAGCAGCGTTGACGGAGCCTACGAGCAGTACTTC,CASSVDGAYEQYF
-,TRBV10-3,TRBJ2-7,-,TGTGCCATCAGCCCAGGGGCTAGCGAACTCTACGAGCAGTACTTC,CAISPGASELYEQYF
TRBD1,TRBV6-5,TRBJ2-7,few,TGTGCCAGCAGTTACTCGTTTCAGGGGGACGAGCAGTACTTC,CASSYSFQGDEQYF